A single T cell receptor beta chain is shown here with its context. Primers for the PCR totalled 60 Vbeta and 13 Jbeta. Sequencing used immunoSEQ multiplex PCR; TCRdb keeps in-frame clones, though not all of them. The table has 100,000 to 150,000 clones, roughly four fifths seen once. The germline CDR1 and CDR2 sequences are SGHRS and YFSETQ. V lost 2 bases to trimming and J lost 7 bases; unmatched junction nucleotides: 6. The CDR3 runs to 15 residues. The data belong to a study of cytomegalovirus exposure and HLA in healthy donors. Sample: PBMCs. This sequence originates from a man in his fifties in good health and CMV-seropositive. The chain couples TRBV5-1 to TRBJ2-3; TRBD2 matches 11 bases. Here the CDR3 DNA reads TGCGCCAGCAGCTTACTAGCGGGGGTTGGGAATACGCAGTATTTT. It encodes CASSLLAGVGNTQYF. Together with reference TRBV5-1 and TRBJ2-3, the CDR3 gives the full variable domain: KAGVTQTPRYLIKTRGQQVTLSCSPISGHRSVSWYQQTPGQGLQFLFEYFSETQRNKGNFPGRFSGRQFSNSRSEMNVSTLELGDSALYLCASSLLAGVGNTQYFGPGTRLTVL.